This TCR beta chain was retrieved from a study of T cells after yellow fever vaccination. Findings and limits, study-wide: The presence of abundant clonotypes contaminating from the bulk population was possible in FACS-sorted repertoires. Only a small proportion of the clonotypes turned up in both the CD4 and the CD8 compartments, likely arising from convergent recombination. Subsequent to the booster, the majority of primary-vaccination clones reappeared (96% CD4, approximately 85% CD8).

TCRdb ran MiXCR on the 5' RACE reads and lists one entry per CDR3 protein. The sample holds roughly 330,000 distinct CDR3 sequences, roughly 6.8% seen once. Remarks on this clonotype: Its antigen is as yet unknown.

The junction had 14 bases not matched to a gene; V was cut back by 2 bases and J by 5 bases. This CDR3 contains 19 residues. Germline lookup yields CDR1 SGHTA and CDR2 FQGTGA. The rearrangement joins TRBV7-3 to TRBJ2-1; 11 nucleotides line up with TRBD2. The sequenced sample was PBMCs, obtained around 45 days after the first yellow fever vaccination. The origin of this receptor is a young man who received the YFV17D yellow fever vaccine. This chain's CDR3 is CASSLLFGPIAGGDNEQFF. The CDR3 DNA reads TGTGCCAGCAGCTTATTGTTCGGCCCCATAGCGGGGGGGGACAATGAGCAGTTCTTC.